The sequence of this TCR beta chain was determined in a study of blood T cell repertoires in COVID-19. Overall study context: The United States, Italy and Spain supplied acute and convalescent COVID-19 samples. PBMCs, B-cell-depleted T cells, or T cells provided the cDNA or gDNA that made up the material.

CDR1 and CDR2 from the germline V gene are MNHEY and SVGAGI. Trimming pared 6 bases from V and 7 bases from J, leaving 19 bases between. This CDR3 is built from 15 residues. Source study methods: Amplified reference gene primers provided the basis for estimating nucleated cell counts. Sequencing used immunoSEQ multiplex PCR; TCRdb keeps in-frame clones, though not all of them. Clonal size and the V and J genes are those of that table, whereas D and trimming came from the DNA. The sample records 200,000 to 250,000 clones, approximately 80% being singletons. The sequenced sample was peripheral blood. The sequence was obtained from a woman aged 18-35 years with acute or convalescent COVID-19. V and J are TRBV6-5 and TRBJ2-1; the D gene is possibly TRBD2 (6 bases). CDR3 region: CASSPGTRGGNEQFF. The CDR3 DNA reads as TGTGCCAGCAGCCCCGGGACTCGCGGTGGTAATGAGCAGTTCTTC.